The source of this T cell receptor (beta chain) is a study of identical twins. There were only healthy Caucasians among the donors. CDR3 size: 13 residues. J lost 6 bases, V lost 8 bases, and 6 bases had no gene match. In germline, CDR1 is SNHLY, CDR2 FYNNEI. This clonotype was seen a few times. TCRdb redid the calling of the 5' RACE reads with MiXCR, one entry per CDR3 protein. The sample has around 450,000 distinct CDR3 sequences; 12% to 15% are singletons. This same sample was also part of a study on yellow fever vaccine responses in identical twins.

The specimen was CD4+ T cells sorted from blood. This rearrangement joins TRBV2 to TRBJ1-5; 8 positions match TRBD1. The sequence was obtained from a woman between 18 and 29 years old in good health. CDR3 bases: TGTGCCAGCGGGACGGACAGGGTTCAGCCCCAGCATTTT. Translation: CASGTDRVQPQHF.